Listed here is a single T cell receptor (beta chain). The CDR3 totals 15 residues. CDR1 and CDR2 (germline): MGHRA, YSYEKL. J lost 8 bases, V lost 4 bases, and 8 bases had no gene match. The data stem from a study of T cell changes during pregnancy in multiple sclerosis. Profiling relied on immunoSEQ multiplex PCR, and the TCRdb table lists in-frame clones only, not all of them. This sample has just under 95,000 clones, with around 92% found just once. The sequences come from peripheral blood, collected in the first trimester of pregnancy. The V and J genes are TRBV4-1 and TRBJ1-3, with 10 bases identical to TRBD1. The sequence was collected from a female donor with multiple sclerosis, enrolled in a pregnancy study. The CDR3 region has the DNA TGCGCCAGCAGCCGAGAGGACAGGGGGACAGACACCATATATTTT. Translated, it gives CASSREDRGTDTIYF.